This T cell receptor beta chain was sequenced for a study of beta chain features in type 1 diabetes (dated by TCRdb to between 2017 and 2018). For the study in its entirety: Patients and healthy donors did not differ in mean age, gender distribution, total cell number or subset yield. In the study, TCRB repertoires of sorted circulating CD4+ T cell subsets from recently diagnosed type 1 diabetes patients were compared with those of matched healthy donors. A total of 85 million to 140 million sorted cells were examined across all samples, and a strong correlation was observed between cell number per subset and RNA yield. Whereas all 30 or so donors provided naive and central memory subsets, regulatory and stem cell-like memory subsets were isolated from just 8 patients and about 8 healthy donors. Study-wide conclusions, independent of this receptor: HLA sub-analyses involved small numbers of individuals, so any influence of HLA type on TCRB rearrangement remained unresolved. Naive, central memory and regulatory TCRB repertoires appeared more similar among patients than among healthy donors. Shorter templates might be favored by PCR, yet because patient and control samples were amplified and corrected together, any such skew would affect both groups equally. Type 1 diabetes patients showed a moderate but significant shortening of TCRB CDR3 length in all four CD4+ subsets. Because cDNA rather than genomic DNA was sequenced, highly expressing activated cells could have been over-represented, although no difference in activation and CD3 levels was found between groups. At VDJ recombination sites, patients with type 1 diabetes made fewer insertions and deleted more nucleotides, a pattern implying thymic rearrangement abnormalities.

Details on this clone: Its specific antigen is unknown. No much larger clone is present one base from it, and per-base qualities are unavailable.

From each donor, a single peripheral blood sample of about 120 mL on average was drawn into heparinised tubes. Naive, central memory, regulatory and stem cell-like memory CD4+ T cells were sorted on a BD FACSAria II using a panel including CD45RO, CCR7, CD25, CD127, CD95 and CD27. Purity was above 95% for every sorted population. Right away, PBMCs were isolated by Lymphoprep density gradient centrifugation and were stained directly, with no culture step. To minimize batch effects, samples were stained and sorted in pairs, one healthy donor with one patient per experiment. All of the isolated RNA was reverse transcribed with the High Capacity cDNA Reverse Transcription Kit, so expressed TCRB transcripts were sequenced. Deep immunoSEQ sequencing was performed on naive, central memory and regulatory T cell samples, with an average of roughly 3.5 million total reads per sample. Sorted cells were lysed in RLT buffer, and RNA was extracted using DNase-treated RNeasy Micro or Mini kits according to cell number. To prevent cross-contamination, each cell subset was processed individually, whereas patient and healthy donor samples were processed jointly. The immunoSEQ multiplex PCR was used to amplify TCRB sequences from cDNA, generating 87-bp fragments that spanned the CDR3 region. Sequencing of the amplicons was performed on the Illumina HiSeq platform. In the source study's methods: PCR bias was corrected computationally using synthetic template baselines, and reads within Hamming distance 2 were collapsed, with unmergeable singletons discarded. By aligning reads against IMGT, V, D and J genes, CDR3 length, and insertions or deletions at six rearrangement sites were assigned. Clonotype counts were normalized to sorted cell number within each subset before computing true diversity and Gini coefficients with the tcR R package. Repertoire sharing was quantified using the overlap coefficient calculated on TCRB nucleotide sequences. As a proxy for the pre-selection repertoire, out-of-frame TCRB sequences from naive cells were analyzed. TCRdb took over this immuneACCESS table, retaining in-frame rearrangements with V and J assigned. Such tables are incomplete; in checked studies, under half of the missing clones stem from an unresolved V gene, and the remainder is unexplained. V, J and clone size are those of that table, while D and trimming were read from the DNA. The sample table lists 810,000 or so clones, around a sixth of them with a count of one. The ten largest make up 0.023% of the sample.

The sample consisted of naive CD4+ T cells from blood. What this sample's cell subset or site label stands for: true naive CD4+ T cells. This sequence was found in a woman between 18 and 29 years old in good health.

The CDR3 corresponds to CASSFVRGLAKNIQYF. The DNA sequence follows: TGTGCCAGCAGCTTTGTTAGGGGTTTAGCCAAAAACATTCAGTACTTC. The V and J segments used are TRBV7-2 and TRBJ2-4; TRBD1 is a weak D gene call, 5 bases matching. V sheds 3 bases and J sheds 0 bases, leaving 12 bases between their ends. The germline V gene sets CDR1 to SGHTA and CDR2 to FQGNSA. The CDR3 contains 16 residues, cysteine and phenylalanine counted. Only the CDR3 DNA stays, 48 bases, in frame from base 1. The CDR3, completed at both ends by the reference TRBV7-2 and TRBJ2-4 genes, gives the full variable domain GAGVSQSPSNKVTEKGKDVELRCDPISGHTALYWYRQSLGQGLEFLIYFQGNSAPDKSGLPSDRFSAERTGGSVSTLTIQRTQQEDSAVYLCASSFVRGLAKNIQYFGAGTRLSVL.